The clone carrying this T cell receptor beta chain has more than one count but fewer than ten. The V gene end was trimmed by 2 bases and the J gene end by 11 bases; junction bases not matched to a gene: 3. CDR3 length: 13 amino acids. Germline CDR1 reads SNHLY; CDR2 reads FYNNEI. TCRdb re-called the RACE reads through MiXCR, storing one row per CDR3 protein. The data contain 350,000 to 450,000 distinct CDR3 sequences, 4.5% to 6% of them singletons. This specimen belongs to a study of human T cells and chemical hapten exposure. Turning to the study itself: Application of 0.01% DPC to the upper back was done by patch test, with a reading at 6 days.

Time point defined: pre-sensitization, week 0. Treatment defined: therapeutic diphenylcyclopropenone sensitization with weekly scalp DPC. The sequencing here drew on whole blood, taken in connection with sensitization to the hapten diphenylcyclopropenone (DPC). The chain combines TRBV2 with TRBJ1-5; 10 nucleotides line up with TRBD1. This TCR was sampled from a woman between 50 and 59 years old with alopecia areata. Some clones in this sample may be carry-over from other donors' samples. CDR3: CASSERGQGAQHF. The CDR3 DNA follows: TGTGCCAGCAGTGAAAGAGGACAGGGGGCCCAGCATTTT.